This T cell receptor beta chain was captured in a study of T cell responses to AZD1222 COVID-19 vaccine. Study information: Second doses were pooled across both intervals (about 4 or about 12 weeks).

Clones were sequenced by immunoSEQ multiplex PCR, and TCRdb holds only the in-frame ones, with some missing. The repertoire holds approximately 110,000 clones, with 87% as singletons. Regarding the study as a whole: Seropositive status at baseline applied to only a handful of AZD1222 recipients. Two AZD1222 administrations were followed by greater Spike-specific TCR breadth and depth.

On this clone itself: Its antigen is not identified.

The clonotype originates from an adult in good health. The input for sequencing was peripheral blood, taken on day 0 of AZD1222 vaccination.

In DNA form, the CDR3 reads TGTGCCAGCAGGCGGGGGCTAGGTCAGCCCCAGCATTTT. It yields the protein CASRRGLGQPQHF. The gene calls are TRBV6-6 and TRBJ1-5; the D gene is possibly TRBD1 (6 bases). Deletions cut 6 bases from V and 6 bases from J, with 12 bases between. The germline V gene encodes CDR1 MNHNY and CDR2 SVGAGI (reference sequence). The CDR3 consists of 13 residues.